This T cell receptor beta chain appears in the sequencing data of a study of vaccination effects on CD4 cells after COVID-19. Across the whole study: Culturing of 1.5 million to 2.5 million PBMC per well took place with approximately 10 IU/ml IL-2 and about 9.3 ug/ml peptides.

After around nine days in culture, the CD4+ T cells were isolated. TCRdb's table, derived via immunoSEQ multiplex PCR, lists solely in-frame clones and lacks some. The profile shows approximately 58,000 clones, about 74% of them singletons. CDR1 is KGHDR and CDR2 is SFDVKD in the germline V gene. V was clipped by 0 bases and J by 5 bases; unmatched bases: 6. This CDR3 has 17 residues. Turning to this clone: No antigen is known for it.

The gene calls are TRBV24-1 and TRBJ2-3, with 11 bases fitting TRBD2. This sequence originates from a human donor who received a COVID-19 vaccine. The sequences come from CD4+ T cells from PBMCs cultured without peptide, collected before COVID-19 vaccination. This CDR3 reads CATSDLTSGGQLDTQYF. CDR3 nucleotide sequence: TGTGCCACCAGTGATTTGACTAGCGGGGGCCAGTTAGATACGCAGTATTTT.